One and the same sample provided the 30 T cell receptor beta chains below, sequenced in a study of Graves' ophthalmopathy and Graves' hyperthyroidism. TCR beta CDR3 regions were amplified from RNA transcripts. First-round RT-PCR with HTBI primers preceded a second-round multiplex PCR. TCRdb re-analysed the multiplex PCR reads in MiXCR, keeping a single row per CDR3 protein. The sample includes 660,000 or so distinct CDR3 sequences, just over 40% of them seen just once. The sequencing sample was made of peripheral blood. These receptors originate from an adult man with Graves' ophthalmopathy.

CDR3 sequence (DNA): TGTGCCAGCAGTCCGGGGGACGAGACCCAGTACTTC. As protein: CASSPGDETQYF. V usage is TRBV7-9 and J usage is TRBJ2-5; D is perhaps TRBD2 (6 bases). The CDR3 has 12 residues. Trimming removed 6 bases from V and 5 bases from J, with 10 bases in between. The germline gives CDR1 SEHNR, CDR2 FQNEAQ (reference sequence).

The chain recombines TRBV2 with TRBJ2-7; D is possibly TRBD1 or TRBD2 (5 bases each). The germline V gene encodes CDR1 SNHLY and CDR2 FYNNEI. The CDR3 loop spans 12 amino acids. V lost 2 bases to trimming and J lost 8 bases, with 10 bases between them. The CDR3 sequence is CASSEFRDQQYF. CDR3 bases: TGTGCCAGCAGTGAATTCAGGGACCAGCAGTACTTC.

CDR3 residues: CASSKRQGAGYNEKLFF. The CDR3 DNA reads as TGTGCCAGTAGTAAGAGACAGGGGGCCGGATATAATGAAAAACTGTTTTTT. The rearrangement links TRBV19 to TRBJ1-4, with 10 bases matching TRBD1. CDR1 and CDR2 from the germline V gene are LNHDA and SQIVND (reference sequence). Trimming removed 4 bases from V and 4 bases from J; junction bases left unmatched: 9. There are 17 residues in the CDR3.

The V call is TRBV25-1, the J call TRBJ1-1; TRBD1 agrees at 8 bases. The CDR3 extends over 14 amino acids. V trimming: 5 bases; J trimming: 4 bases; junction bases outside the gene matches: 6. Germline lookup yields CDR1 MGHDK and CDR2 SYGVNS. CDR3 sequence: CASSQGAYGTEAFF. In nucleotides, the CDR3 is TGTGCCAGCAGTCAGGGGGCGTATGGCACTGAAGCTTTCTTT.

The J gene is TRBJ1-5, the V gene TRBV20-1, with D perhaps TRBD1 (6 bases). Germline loops: CDR1 DFQATT, CDR2 SNEGSKA (reference sequence). The length of the CDR3 is 13 residues. Trimming took 4 bases from V and 6 from J, leaving 13 bases between them. CDR3 DNA sequence: TGCAGTGCTACTCAGGGGCGAGGTCAGCCCCAGCATTTT. This sequence encodes CSATQGRGQPQHF.

The rearrangement joins TRBV20-1 to TRBJ2-2; possibly TRBD1 for D (6 bases). Per germline, CDR1 DFQATT and CDR2 SNEGSKA (reference sequence). This CDR3 is built from 16 residues. Trimming removed 0 bases from V and 1 base from J, with 12 bases in between. CDR3 residues: CSARDSVRGNTGELFF. CDR3 in DNA: TGCAGTGCTAGAGATTCCGTCAGGGGGAACACCGGGGAGCTGTTTTTT.

On this clonotype itself: This may arise from a read error, as a much more abundant clone is one base away. The chain uses TRBV12-3 or TRBV12-4 and TRBJ1-3, with D tentatively TRBD1 (6 bases). The CDR3 runs to 16 residues. The CDR3: CASSPHRASSGNTIHF. The CDR3 region has the DNA TGTGCCAGCAGTCCCCACAGGGCGAGCTCTGGAAACACCATACATTTT.

Details on this clonotype: This clone may be a read error of a much larger clone one base away. The chain combines TRBV10-3 with TRBJ1-2; no reliable D call. Germline CDR1 ENHRY, CDR2 SYGVKD. There are 13 residues in the CDR3. The germline V and J ends were trimmed by 5 bases and 7 bases, with 14 bases remaining between them. The CDR3 DNA reads TGTGCCATCAGTTACTCGCATTTCCGTGGCTACACCTTC. Protein sequence: CAISYSHFRGYTF.

This clonotype turned up a few times. A much larger clonotype is one base distant, so this may be a read error. This chain connects TRBV3-1 to TRBJ2-5; D is ambiguous. V was clipped by 2 bases and J by 0 bases, with 4 bases between them. Germline V gene sequence: CDR1 LGHDT, CDR2 YNNKEL (reference sequence). The CDR3 has 13 amino acids. The CDR3 sequence is CASSQLYQETQYF. DNA of the CDR3: TGTGCCAGCAGCCAACTGTACCAAGAGACCCAGTACTTC.

This clonotype was counted at least ten times. This sequence joins TRBV19 and TRBJ1-2; 7 nucleotides line up with TRBD1. CDR3 length equals 15 residues. Germline CDR1 and CDR2: LNHDA and SQIVND (reference sequence). With V trimmed by 3 bases and J by 4 bases, 8 bases remained unmatched. Here the CDR3 reads CASSILTGKVYGYTF. The CDR3 DNA sequence: TGTGCCAGTAGTATCCTGACAGGGAAGGTCTATGGCTACACCTTC.

Concerning this clonotype: At one of its ends the junction is not consistent with the germline gene, which may arise from a read error. The V gene is TRBV4-1, the J gene TRBJ2-7; 8 nucleotides match TRBD1. This CDR3 has 14 amino acids. Germline CDR1 MGHRA, CDR2 YSYEKL. The CDR3 DNA reads as TGTGCCAGCAGCCGGGACAGGTATCCTGACGAGCAGTACTTC. This translates into CASSRDRYPDEQYF.

This chain uses TRBV7-2 with TRBJ2-7; D is perhaps TRBD1 or TRBD2 (5 bases each). The germline CDR1 and CDR2 sequences are SGHTA and FQGNSA. V lost 3 bases and J lost 6, with 18 bases in between. The CDR3 extends over 15 amino acids. CDR3: CASSFGRDGTSEQYF. For the CDR3, the DNA is TGTGCCAGCAGCTTCGGCCGGGACGGGACCAGCGAGCAGTACTTC.

This clonotype occurred many times. The chain joins TRBV7-8 to TRBJ1-4; D gene ambiguous. There are 13 residues in the CDR3. Germline CDR1 reads SGHVS; CDR2 reads FQNEAQ. V lost 5 bases and J 8 bases, leaving 12 bases between the germline ends. The CDR3 reads CASSPRLWEKLFF. The CDR3 DNA sequence: TGTGCCAGCAGCCCCCGACTTTGGGAAAAACTGTTTTTT.

Many counts were recorded for this clonotype. V is TRBV12-3 or TRBV12-4 and J is TRBJ2-5; TRBD2 agrees at 8 bases. The CDR3 consists of 15 residues. The junction had 8 bases not matched to a gene; V was cut back by 4 bases and J by 4 bases. In DNA form, the CDR3 reads TGTGCCAGCAGTTCCCTGGCGGGAGGCCGAGAGACCCAGTACTTC. It specifies CASSSLAGGRETQYF.

This clonotype was picked up many times. V and J are TRBV7-2 and TRBJ1-2, with a possible D match to TRBD1 (5 bases). This CDR3 spans 13 amino acids. The V and J ends lost 5 bases and 8 bases respectively, with 15 bases between them. Germline CDR1 reads SGHTA; CDR2 reads FQGNSA. The CDR3 DNA is TGTGCCAGCAGCCTCGTCGAGGGGCTCGGCTACACCTTC. It translates to CASSLVEGLGYTF.

This clonotype was detected ten times or more. The V call is TRBV19, the J call TRBJ1-1, with TRBD1 matching over 7 bases. The V and J ends lost 3 bases and 1 base, in that order; junction bases with no gene match: 8. The germline V gene encodes CDR1 LNHDA and CDR2 SQIVND (reference sequence). CDR3 length equals 16 residues. Here the CDR3 reads CASSISRDSSNTEAFF. Written as DNA, the CDR3 is TGTGCCAGTAGTATCAGCCGGGACAGCTCGAACACTGAAGCTTTCTTT.

This clonotype was counted only a few times. The chain couples TRBV10-3 to TRBJ1-4; D uncertain. The CDR3 loop spans 16 amino acids. Germline loops: CDR1 ENHRY, CDR2 SYGVKD. With 10 bases removed from V and 0 bases from J, the gap between germline ends came to 18 bases. The CDR3 region has the DNA TGTGCCAGCACCTCCACCAGGACGACAACTAATGAAAAACTGTTTTTT. This codes for CASTSTRTTTNEKLFF.

V usage is TRBV20-1 and J usage is TRBJ2-2, with 9 bases aligning to TRBD1. This CDR3 region has 18 residues. CDR1 is DFQATT and CDR2 is SNEGSKA in the germline V gene (reference sequence). Unmatched junction bases numbered 13, after V lost 1 base and J lost 4 bases. The CDR3 loop reads CSARGVGRTGDSTGELFF. The CDR3 coding sequence is TGCAGTGCTAGAGGAGTGGGGAGGACAGGGGACAGCACCGGGGAGCTGTTTTTT.

The chain is built from TRBV9 and TRBJ1-6; 10 bases map to TRBD1. After removal of 2 bases from V and 8 bases from J, the junction contained 1 base not matched to a gene. This CDR3 has 14 residues. In germline, CDR1 is SGDLS, CDR2 YYNGEE. CDR3 region: CASSVGQGYSPLHF. In nucleotides, the CDR3 is TGTGCCAGCAGCGTGGGACAGGGGTATTCACCCCTCCACTTT. Full variable domain (outside the CDR3, taken from reference TRBV9 and TRBJ1-6): DSGVTQTPKHLITATGQRVTLRCSPRSGDLSVYWYQQSLDQGLQFLIQYYNGEERAKGNILERFSAQQFPDLHSELNLSSLELGDSALYFCASSVGQGYSPLHFGNGTRLTVT.

In its sample, this clonotype was seen a few times. The V call is TRBV20-1, the J call TRBJ2-5; 7 bases match TRBD2. This CDR3 is built from 13 residues. Germline lookup yields CDR1 DFQATT and CDR2 SNEGSKA (reference sequence). J was trimmed by 2 bases and V by 1 base; bases with no gene match: 1. The CDR3 region is CSARVRGQETQYF. The CDR3 DNA sequence: TGCAGTGCTAGAGTGCGGGGGCAAGAGACCCAGTACTTC.

This clonotype occurred many times. The gene calls are TRBV7-6 and TRBJ2-3; no firm D call. V was pared by 2 bases and J by 0 bases, with 3 bases between. The germline gives CDR1 SGHVS, CDR2 FNYEAQ. This CDR3 region has 13 residues. The CDR3 DNA reads TGTGCCAGCAGCTTATTTAGCACAGATACGCAGTATTTT. Residues: CASSLFSTDTQYF. Based on the CDR3 plus reference TRBV7-6 and TRBJ2-3, the full variable domain is GAGVSQSPRYKVTKRGQDVALRCDPISGHVSLYWYRQALGQGPEFLTYFNYEAQQDKSGLPNDRFSAERPEGSISTLTIQRTEQRDSAMYRCASSLFSTDTQYFGPGTRLTVL.

This clonotype was observed at least ten times. The chain couples TRBV20-1 to TRBJ1-5; possibly TRBD1 for D (6 bases). Deletions cut 3 bases from V and 3 bases from J, with 15 bases between. Germline assignment: CDR1 DFQATT and CDR2 SNEGSKA (reference sequence). The CDR3 contains 15 residues. CDR3: CSASTGQGYNQPQHF. The CDR3 DNA reads as TGCAGTGCTAGCACAGGTCAGGGGTACAATCAGCCCCAGCATTTT.

The chain joins TRBV15 to TRBJ1-6, with 10 positions matching TRBD1. V dropped 9 bases and J dropped 7; count of bases not matched to a gene: 9. CDR1 is LNHNV and CDR2 is YYDKDF in the germline V gene (reference sequence). The CDR3 runs to 15 residues. The CDR3 protein is CATRGGQGLNSPLHF. CDR3 coding DNA: TGTGCCACTCGGGGGGGACAGGGGTTAAATTCACCCCTCCACTTT. Using reference TRBV15 and TRBJ1-6 for the parts outside the CDR3, the full variable domain is DAMVIQNPRYQVTQFGKPVTLSCSQTLNHNVMYWYQQKSSQAPKLLFHYYDKDFNNEADTPDNFQSRRPNTSFCFLDIRSPGLGDTAMYLCATRGGQGLNSPLHFGNGTRLTVT.

Note on this clonotype: Sequence at one end of the junction differs from germline and may be a read error. J is TRBJ1-2 and V is TRBV10-3, with D maybe TRBD1 (5 bases). Germline V CDR1 and CDR2: ENHRY, SYGVKD. This CDR3 is built from 14 residues. The CDR3 is CASSEIGAGYGYTF. Written as DNA, the CDR3 is TGTGCCAGCAGTGAAATAGGGGCTGGCTATGGCTACACCTTC.

The sample holds many counts of this clonotype. The rearrangement joins TRBV4-1 to TRBJ1-1; TRBD1 aligns across 9 bases. The V gene's germline CDR1 is MGHRA and CDR2 YSYEKL. The CDR3 contains 16 residues. V was clipped by 0 bases and J by 7 bases; unmatched bases: 9. As DNA, the CDR3 is TGCGCCAGCAGCCAAGACGCCCGACAGGGGGTGGGTGAAGCTTTCTTT. It codes for CASSQDARQGVGEAFF.

This clonotype showed up many times. This chain joins TRBV2 and TRBJ1-5; D is unresolved. The CDR3 is made up of 13 amino acids. Germline CDR1 reads SNHLY; CDR2 reads FYNNEI. The V end lost 8 bases, the J end lost 3 bases, and 11 bases lay between the germline ends. For the CDR3, the DNA is TGTGCCAGCTCGGGTGGGGACAATCAGCCCCAGCATTTT. As protein: CASSGGDNQPQHF.

This clonotype was seen a handful of times. The chain uses TRBV4-2 and TRBJ1-6; unclear D gene. CDR1 is LGHNA and CDR2 is YNFKEQ in the germline V gene. CDR3 length: 14 residues. Trimming took off 4 bases at V and 8 bases at J, with 12 bases between the two ends. The CDR3: CASSLNRLDSPLHF. In DNA, the CDR3 is TGTGCCAGCAGCCTAAATAGGCTGGATTCACCCCTCCACTTT.

This clonotype has ten or more counts. This rearrangement joins TRBV6-5 to TRBJ2-5, with a tentative D call TRBD1 (5 bases). The CDR3 is made up of 15 amino acids. Trimming shortened V by 6 bases and J by 2 bases, and 16 bases separated the two germline ends. Germline lookup yields CDR1 MNHEY and CDR2 SVGAGI. CDR3 DNA sequence: TGTGCCAGCAGCCCCAGGGTGGCGGTTCAAGAGACCCAGTACTTC. As protein: CASSPRVAVQETQYF.

This CDR3 is CASSVGSSGIEQYF. The CDR3 DNA reads TGTGCCAGCAGTGTGGGCAGCTCCGGGATCGAGCAGTACTTC. V usage is TRBV25-1 and J usage is TRBJ2-7; D might be TRBD2 (5 bases). Trimming took off 4 bases at V and 6 bases at J, with 16 bases between the two ends. Germline CDR1 is MGHDK and CDR2 is SYGVNS. The CDR3 is 14 amino acids.

The rearrangement uses TRBV6-6 and TRBJ2-1, with D perhaps matching TRBD2 (6 bases). Germline V lookup: CDR1 MNHNY, CDR2 SVGAGI (reference sequence). There are 13 residues in the CDR3. The V gene lost 2 bases and the J gene lost 8 bases, with 10 bases spanning the gap. CDR3 in DNA: TGTGCCAGCAGTTACCTGGGGGGTGATGAGCAGTTCTTC. Translating it yields CASSYLGGDEQFF.